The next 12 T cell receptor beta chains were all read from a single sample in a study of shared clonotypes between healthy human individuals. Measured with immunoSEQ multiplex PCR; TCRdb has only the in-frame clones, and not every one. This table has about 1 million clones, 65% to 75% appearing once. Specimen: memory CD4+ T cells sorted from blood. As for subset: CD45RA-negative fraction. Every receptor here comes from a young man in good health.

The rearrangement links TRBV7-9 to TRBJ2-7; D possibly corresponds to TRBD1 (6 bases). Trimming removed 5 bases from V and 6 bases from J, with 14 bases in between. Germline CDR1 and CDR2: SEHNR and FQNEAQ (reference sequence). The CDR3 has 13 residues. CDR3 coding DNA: TGTGCCAGCAGCCTACGGGACATCTCCGAGCAGTACTTC. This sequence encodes CASSLRDISEQYF.

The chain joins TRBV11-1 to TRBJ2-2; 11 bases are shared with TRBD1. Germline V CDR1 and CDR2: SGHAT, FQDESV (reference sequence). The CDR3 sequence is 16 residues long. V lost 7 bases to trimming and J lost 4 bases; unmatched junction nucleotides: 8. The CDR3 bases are TGTGCCAGCAACCGCCCGGGACAGGGGGTCACCGGGGAGCTGTTTTTT. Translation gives CASNRPGQGVTGELFF.

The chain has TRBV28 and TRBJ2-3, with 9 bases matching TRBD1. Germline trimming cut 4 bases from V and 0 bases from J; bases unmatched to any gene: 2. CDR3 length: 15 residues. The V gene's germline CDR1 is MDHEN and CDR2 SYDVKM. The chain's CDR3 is CASSSGTGSTDTQYF. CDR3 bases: TGTGCCAGCAGTTCCGGGACAGGGAGCACAGATACGCAGTATTTT.

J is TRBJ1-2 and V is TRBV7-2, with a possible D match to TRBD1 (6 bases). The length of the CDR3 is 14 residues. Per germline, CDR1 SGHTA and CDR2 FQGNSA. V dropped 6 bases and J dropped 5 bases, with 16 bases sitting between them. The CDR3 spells CASRESQGSYGYTF. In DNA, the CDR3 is TGTGCCAGCAGGGAGTCACAGGGTTCTTATGGCTACACCTTC.

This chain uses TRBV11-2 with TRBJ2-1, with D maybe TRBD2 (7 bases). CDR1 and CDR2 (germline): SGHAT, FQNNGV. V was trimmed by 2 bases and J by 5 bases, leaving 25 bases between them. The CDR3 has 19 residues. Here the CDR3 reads CASSLRSTGFQRGDNEQFF. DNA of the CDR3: TGTGCCAGCAGCTTAAGGAGTACAGGGTTCCAACGGGGGGACAATGAGCAGTTCTTC.

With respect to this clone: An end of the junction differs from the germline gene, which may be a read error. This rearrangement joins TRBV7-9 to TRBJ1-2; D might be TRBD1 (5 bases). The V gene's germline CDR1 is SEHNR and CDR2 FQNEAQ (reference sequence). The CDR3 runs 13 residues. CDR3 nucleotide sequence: TGTGTCAGCAGCGATCAGGGACCAGAAGGCTACACCTTC. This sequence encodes CVSSDQGPEGYTF.

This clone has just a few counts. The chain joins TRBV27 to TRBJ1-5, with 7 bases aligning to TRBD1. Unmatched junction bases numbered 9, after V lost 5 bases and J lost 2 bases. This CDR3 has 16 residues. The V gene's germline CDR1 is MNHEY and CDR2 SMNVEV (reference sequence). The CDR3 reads CASSPRDSLGNQPQHF. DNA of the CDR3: TGTGCCAGCAGTCCCAGGGACAGTCTGGGCAATCAGCCCCAGCATTTT.

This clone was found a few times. CDR3 loop: CASKQGSASGELFF. The DNA of the CDR3 is TGCGCCAGCAAACAGGGTTCTGCCTCCGGGGAGCTGTTTTTT. V and J are TRBV5-1 and TRBJ2-2; D might be TRBD1 (6 bases). The CDR3 totals 14 residues. Looked up from germline, CDR1 is SGHRS and CDR2 is YFSETQ. V was clipped by 6 bases and J by 6 bases, with 15 bases between them.

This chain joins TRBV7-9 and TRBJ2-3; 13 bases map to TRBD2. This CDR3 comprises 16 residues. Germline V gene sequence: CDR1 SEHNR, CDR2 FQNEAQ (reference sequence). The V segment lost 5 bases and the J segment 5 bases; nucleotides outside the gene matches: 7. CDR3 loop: CASSPPGLAGRDTQYF. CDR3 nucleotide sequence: TGTGCCAGCAGCCCGCCGGGACTAGCGGGACGAGATACGCAGTATTTT.

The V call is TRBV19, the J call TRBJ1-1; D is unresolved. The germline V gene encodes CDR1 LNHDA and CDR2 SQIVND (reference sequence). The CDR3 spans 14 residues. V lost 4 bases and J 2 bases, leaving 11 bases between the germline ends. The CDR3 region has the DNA TGTGCCAGTAGTAAGGCCCGGGTTAACACTGAAGCTTTCTTT. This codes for CASSKARVNTEAFF.

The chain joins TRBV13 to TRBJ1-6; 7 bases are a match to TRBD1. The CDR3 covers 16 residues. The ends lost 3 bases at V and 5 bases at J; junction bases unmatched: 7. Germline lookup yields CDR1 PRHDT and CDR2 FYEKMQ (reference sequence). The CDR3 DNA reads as TGTGCCAGCAGCTTCGACCCGGGACAGAATAATTCACCCCTCCACTTT. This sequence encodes CASSFDPGQNNSPLHF.

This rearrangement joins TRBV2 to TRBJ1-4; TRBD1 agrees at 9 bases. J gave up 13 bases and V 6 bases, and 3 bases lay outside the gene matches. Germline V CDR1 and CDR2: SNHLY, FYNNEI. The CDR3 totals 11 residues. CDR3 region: CASRNRGRLFF. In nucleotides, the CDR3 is TGTGCCAGCAGGAACAGGGGGCGACTGTTTTTT.